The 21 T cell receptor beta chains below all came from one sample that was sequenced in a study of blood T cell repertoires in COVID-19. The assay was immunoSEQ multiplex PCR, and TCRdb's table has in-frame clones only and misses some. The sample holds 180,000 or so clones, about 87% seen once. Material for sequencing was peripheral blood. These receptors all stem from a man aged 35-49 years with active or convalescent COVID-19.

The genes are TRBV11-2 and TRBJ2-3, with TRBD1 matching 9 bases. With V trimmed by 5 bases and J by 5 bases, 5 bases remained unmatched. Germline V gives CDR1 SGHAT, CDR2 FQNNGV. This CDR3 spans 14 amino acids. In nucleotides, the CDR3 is TGTGCCAGCAGCCAAGACAGGGGGAGAGATACGCAGTATTTT. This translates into CASSQDRGRDTQYF.

CDR3 loop: CASSYSDRADSPLHF. The CDR3 DNA reads as TGTGCCAGCAGTTACTCGGACAGGGCGGATTCACCCCTCCACTTT. The rearrangement uses TRBV6-6 and TRBJ1-6, with 8 bases aligning to TRBD1. V was clipped by 0 bases and J by 8 bases; unmatched bases: 3. The CDR3 spans 15 residues. Per the germline V gene, CDR1 is MNHNY and CDR2 is SVGAGI (reference sequence).

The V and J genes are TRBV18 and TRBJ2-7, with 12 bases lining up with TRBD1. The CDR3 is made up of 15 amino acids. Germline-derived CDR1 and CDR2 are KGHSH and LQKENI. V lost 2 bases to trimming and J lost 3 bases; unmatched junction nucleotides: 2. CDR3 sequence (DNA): TGTGCCAGCTCACCAGGGACAGGGGGCAGCTACGAGCAGTACTTC. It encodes CASSPGTGGSYEQYF.

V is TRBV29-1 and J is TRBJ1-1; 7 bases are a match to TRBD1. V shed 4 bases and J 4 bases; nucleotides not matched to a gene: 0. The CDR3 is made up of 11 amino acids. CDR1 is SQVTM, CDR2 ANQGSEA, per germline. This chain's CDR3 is CSVGQGTEAFF. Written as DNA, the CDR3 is TGCAGCGTTGGACAGGGCACTGAAGCTTTCTTT.

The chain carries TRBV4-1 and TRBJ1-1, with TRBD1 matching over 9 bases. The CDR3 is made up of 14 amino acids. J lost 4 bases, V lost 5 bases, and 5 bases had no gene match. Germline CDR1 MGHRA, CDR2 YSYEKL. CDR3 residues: CASSSGTGTTEAFF. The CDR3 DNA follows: TGCGCCAGCAGCTCCGGGACAGGGACCACTGAAGCTTTCTTT.

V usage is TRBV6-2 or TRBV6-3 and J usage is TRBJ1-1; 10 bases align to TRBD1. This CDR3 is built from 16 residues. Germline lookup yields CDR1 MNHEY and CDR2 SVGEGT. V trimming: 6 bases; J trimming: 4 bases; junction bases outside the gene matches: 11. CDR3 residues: CASSLRTGGRGTEAFF. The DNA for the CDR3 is TGTGCCAGCAGCCTTAGGACAGGGGGACGGGGCACTGAAGCTTTCTTT.

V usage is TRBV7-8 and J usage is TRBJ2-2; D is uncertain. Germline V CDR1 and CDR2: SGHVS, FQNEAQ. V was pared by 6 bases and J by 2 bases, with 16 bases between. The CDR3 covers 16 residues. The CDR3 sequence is CASSLMRQANTGELFF. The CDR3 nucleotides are TGTGCCAGCAGTCTAATGCGCCAGGCTAACACCGGGGAGCTGTTTTTT.

The CDR3 loop is CASSFSPASGGEKLFF. The CDR3 DNA follows: TGTGCCAGCAGTTTCTCCCCGGCCTCAGGGGGTGAAAAACTGTTTTTT. The rearrangement joins TRBV6-5 to TRBJ1-4; 7 bases fit TRBD1. J gave up 7 bases and V 4 bases, and 12 bases lay outside the gene matches. The CDR3 is 16 residues long. Germline lookup yields CDR1 MNHEY and CDR2 SVGAGI.

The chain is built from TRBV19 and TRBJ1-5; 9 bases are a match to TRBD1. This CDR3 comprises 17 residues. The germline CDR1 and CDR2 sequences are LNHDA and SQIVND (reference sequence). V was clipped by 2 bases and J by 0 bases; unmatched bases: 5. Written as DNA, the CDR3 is TGTGCCAGTAGTATAACAGGGGGCGATTATAGCAATCAGCCCCAGCATTTT. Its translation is CASSITGGDYSNQPQHF. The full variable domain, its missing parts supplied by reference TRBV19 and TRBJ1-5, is DGGITQSPKYLFRKEGQNVTLSCEQNLNHDAMYWYRQDPGQGLRLIYYSQIVNDFQKGDIAEGYSVSREKKESFPLTVTSAQKNPTAFYLCASSITGGDYSNQPQHFGDGTRLSIL.

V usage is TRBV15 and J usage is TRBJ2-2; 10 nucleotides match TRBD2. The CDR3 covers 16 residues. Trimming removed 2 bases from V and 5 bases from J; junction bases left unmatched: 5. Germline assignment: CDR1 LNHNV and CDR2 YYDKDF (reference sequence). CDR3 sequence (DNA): TGTGCCACCAGCAGAAACCTAGCGGGGGTTACCGGGGAGCTGTTTTTT. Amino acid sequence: CATSRNLAGVTGELFF. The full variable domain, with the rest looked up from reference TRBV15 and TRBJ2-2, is DAMVIQNPRYQVTQFGKPVTLSCSQTLNHNVMYWYQQKSSQAPKLLFHYYDKDFNNEADTPDNFQSRRPNTSFCFLDIRSPGLGDTAMYLCATSRNLAGVTGELFFGEGSRLTVL.

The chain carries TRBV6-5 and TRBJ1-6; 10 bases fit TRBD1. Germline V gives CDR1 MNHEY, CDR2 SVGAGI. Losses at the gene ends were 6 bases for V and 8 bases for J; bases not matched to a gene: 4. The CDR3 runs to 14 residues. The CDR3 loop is CASSGTGEDSPLHF. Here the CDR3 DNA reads TGTGCCAGCAGCGGGACAGGGGAGGATTCACCCCTCCACTTT.

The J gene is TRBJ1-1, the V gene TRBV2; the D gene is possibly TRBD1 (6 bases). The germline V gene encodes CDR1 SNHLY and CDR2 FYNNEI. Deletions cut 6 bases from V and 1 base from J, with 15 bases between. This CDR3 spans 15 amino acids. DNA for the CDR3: TGTGCCAGCAGCGAGTCCCGGGACAAGAACACTGAAGCTTTCTTT. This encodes CASSESRDKNTEAFF.

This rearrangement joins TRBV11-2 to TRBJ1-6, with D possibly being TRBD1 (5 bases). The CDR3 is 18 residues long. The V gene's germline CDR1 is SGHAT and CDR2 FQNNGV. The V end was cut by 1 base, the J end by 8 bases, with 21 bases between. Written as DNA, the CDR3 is TGTGCCAGCAGCTTAGTTGGAGGGTCCGGGGCTGTTGATTCACCCCTCCACTTT. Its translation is CASSLVGGSGAVDSPLHF.

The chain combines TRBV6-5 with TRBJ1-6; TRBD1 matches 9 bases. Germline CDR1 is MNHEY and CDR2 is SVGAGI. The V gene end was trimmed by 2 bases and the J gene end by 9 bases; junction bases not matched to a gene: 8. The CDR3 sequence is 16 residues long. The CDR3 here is CASSYRGTGSGSPLHF. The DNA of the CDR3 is TGTGCCAGCAGTTACCGAGGGACAGGGTCGGGTTCACCCCTCCACTTT.

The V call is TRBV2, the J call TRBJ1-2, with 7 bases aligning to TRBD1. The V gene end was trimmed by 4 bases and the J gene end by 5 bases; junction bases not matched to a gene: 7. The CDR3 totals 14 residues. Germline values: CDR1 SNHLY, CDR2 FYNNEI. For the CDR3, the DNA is TGTGCCAGCAGTGGCCCCGGGACAGAGTATGGCTACACCTTC. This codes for CASSGPGTEYGYTF.

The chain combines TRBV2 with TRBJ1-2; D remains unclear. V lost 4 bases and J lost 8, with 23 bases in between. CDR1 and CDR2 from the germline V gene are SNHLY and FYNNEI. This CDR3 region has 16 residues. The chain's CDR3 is CASSVLGYNSQKGYTF. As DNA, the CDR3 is TGTGCCAGCAGTGTACTAGGGTACAATAGTCAAAAAGGCTACACCTTC.

The CDR3 loop reads CASSPVQGTGELFF. As DNA, the CDR3 is TGTGCCAGCAGCCCGGTACAGGGGACCGGGGAGCTGTTTTTT. This chain connects TRBV11-3 to TRBJ2-2, with TRBD1 matching over 7 bases. The CDR3 covers 14 residues. With 5 bases clipped from V and 5 bases from J, the junction kept 5 bases outside the gene matches. CDR1 and CDR2 (germline): SGHNT, YENEEA.

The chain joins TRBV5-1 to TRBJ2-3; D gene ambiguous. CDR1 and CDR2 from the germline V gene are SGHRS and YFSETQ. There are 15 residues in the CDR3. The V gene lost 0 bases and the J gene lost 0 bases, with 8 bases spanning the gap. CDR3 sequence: CASSLATVSTDTQYF. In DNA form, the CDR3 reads TGCGCCAGCAGCTTGGCTACAGTAAGCACAGATACGCAGTATTTT.

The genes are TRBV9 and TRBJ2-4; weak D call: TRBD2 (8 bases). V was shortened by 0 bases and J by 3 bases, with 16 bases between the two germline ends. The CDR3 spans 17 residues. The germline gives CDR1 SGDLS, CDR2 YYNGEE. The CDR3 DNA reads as TGTGCCAGCAGCGTAGCGGGAGGGGGCGCAGGCAAAAACATTCAGTACTTC. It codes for CASSVAGGGAGKNIQYF.

This chain's CDR3 is CASSRLAPRGKANYGYTF. Written as DNA, the CDR3 is TGTGCCAGCAGCCGCTTAGCGCCTCGGGGAAAAGCTAACTATGGCTACACCTTC. This chain connects TRBV3-1 (or the pseudogene TRBV3-2) to TRBJ1-2, with D hard to call. The CDR3 has 18 amino acids. In germline, CDR1 is LGHDT, CDR2 YNNKEL (reference sequence). Trimming took 4 bases from V and 0 from J, leaving 21 bases between them.

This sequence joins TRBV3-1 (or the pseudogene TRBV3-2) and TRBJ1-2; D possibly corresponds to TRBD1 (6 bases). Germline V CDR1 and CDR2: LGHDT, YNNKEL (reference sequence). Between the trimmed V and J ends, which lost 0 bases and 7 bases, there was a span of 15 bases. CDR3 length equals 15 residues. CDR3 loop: CASSQDSRGVAGYTF. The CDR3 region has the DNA TGTGCCAGCAGCCAAGATAGCAGGGGAGTGGCTGGCTACACCTTC.